These T cell receptor beta chains were read from a single sample in a study of cytomegalovirus exposure and HLA in healthy donors. The repertoire was sequenced with immunoSEQ multiplex PCR; TCRdb's copy has only in-frame clones and lacks some. The sample consists of 130,000 to 150,000 clones, about 80% of them appearing once. The sequenced sample consisted of PBMCs. The source is a man in his forties or fifties in good health and CMV-seropositive. CDR3s include the opening cysteine and the closing phenylalanine or tryptophan. The order of the fields is clone size, CDR3 length, V gene, J gene, D gene, CDR3 DNA, CDR3 protein. D genes are given only for firm matches. A row's size may be missing; if present it is once, few, many or a size class.

.	14	TRBV30	TRBJ1-1	TRBD1	TGTGCCTGGAGTGTTAAGGGGGCGAACACTGAAGCTTTCTTT	CAWSVKGANTEAFF
.	15	TRBV5-1	TRBJ2-5	.	TGCGCCAGCAGCTTGGCGCAGACACCCCAAGAGACCCAGTACTTC	CASSLAQTPQETQYF
.	13	TRBV29-1	TRBJ1-1	TRBD1	TGCAGCGTCCGACAGGGCGGGAACACTGAAGCTTTCTTT	CSVRQGGNTEAFF
.	15	TRBV28	TRBJ1-3	.	TGTGCCAGCACTCCTCCTGGGGGGTCTGGAAACACCATATATTTT	CASTPPGGSGNTIYF
.	15	TRBV6-6	TRBJ2-1	.	TGTGCCAGCAGTTACTCGGCGTTAGACAGCACTGAGCAGTTCTTC	CASSYSALDSTEQFF
.	15	TRBV4-3	TRBJ2-1	.	TGCGCCAGCAGCCAAGCGTTAACCGAGCTCAATGAGCAGTTCTTC	CASSQALTELNEQFF
.	16	TRBV7-9	TRBJ2-7	.	TGTGCCAGCAGCTTAGCGCTGCAGGGTACAGCCTACGAGCAGTACTTC	CASSLALQGTAYEQYF
.	16	TRBV5-1	TRBJ2-1	TRBD2	TGCGCCAGCTTACCCCGCGGGGGAGGTCCGTTAGGTGAGCAGTTCTTC	CASLPRGGGPLGEQFF
once	16	TRBV9	TRBJ2-1	TRBD2	TGTGCCAGCAGCGTATCCGGGACTAGCGGCTACAATGAGCAGTTCTTC	CASSVSGTSGYNEQFF
.	14	TRBV6-1	TRBJ2-7	TRBD1	TGTGCCAGCAGTGGAAGACAGGGTAACTACGAGCAGTACTTC	CASSGRQGNYEQYF